The entry below describes one TCR beta chain. This clonotype was observed a handful of times. Its antigen has not been determined. No per-base quality is available; no much larger clone lies one base away. The source of the sample is a study of identical twins (dated by TCRdb to 2016 to 2018). Background on the whole study: To test whether fetal clonotypes persist, this study deep-sequenced TCR alpha and beta repertoires from monozygotic twins, from unrelated adults of various ages, and from cord blood. To rule out contamination, the twin experiments were replicated at different times with different library preparation protocols.

Every donor was a healthy Caucasian. The twin cohort consisted of three pairs of female monozygotic twins, all aged about 18 to 29 years. Positive isolation kits from Invitrogen were used to isolate the CD4+ and CD8+ T cell populations. Results the study describes overall, beyond this receptor: In beta out-of-frame sequences, excess twin sharing was weaker, because having fewer shared sequences lowered the signal-to-noise ratio. In monozygotic twins, recombination models systematically underestimated out-of-frame TCR alpha sharing, but the models matched the sharing seen between unrelated individuals. Because the same donors could not be followed over many years, the conclusions relied on cross-sectional statistical analysis. Fewer insertions were carried by abundant cord blood beta clonotypes; a weaker similar trend was observed in young adult naive repertoires, while no such trend was observed in memory repertoires. Compared with coincidental sharing between unrelated individuals, an excess of low generation-probability sequences was observed among out-of-frame TCR alpha sequences shared between twins. Invariant T cells such as MAIT and iNKT could partly confound zero-insertion analyses, though diverse VJ usage argued against this for most clonotypes.

Libraries were built with 5' RACE. The reads were generated on an Illumina HiSeq 2000. A universal primer binding site was introduced by template switching, and a unique molecular identifier was present in the final cDNA, enabling accurate counting of TCR cDNA molecules. Specific primers in the conserved constant-segment region were used to synthesize first-strand cDNA for TCR alpha and beta chains. Each cDNA library was double barcoded, with a SMART-Mk sample barcode plus Illumina barcodes, to control for contamination. Two successive PCR steps introduced TruSeq adapter sequences along with Illumina sample barcodes. The TCR alpha and beta cDNA libraries were sequenced on the Illumina HiSeq platform using custom primers. Processing in the source paper ran as follows. MiGEC processed the raw reads to extract unique molecular identifiers, while MiXCR was used to determine the CDR3 positions. For each individual, recombination models were inferred using an EM algorithm with the repgenHMM and IGoR tools. The analysis of shared clonotypes was done with the tcR package in R, with sharing normalized by the product of cloneset sizes. Out-of-frame nonproductive sequences were analyzed to study raw recombination free of thymic and clonal selection effects. The public reads were reanalyzed by TCRdb: fastp trimming at Q25, MiXCR alignment, in-frame beta chains only. Duplicate CDR3 protein sequences are folded into a single record with the most common DNA and genes. TCRdb's processing, not the study's, gives the V and J calls here. Counted in this sample were some 570,000 distinct CDR3 sequences; 20% to 25% of them appeared once. The ten most abundant clones make up approximately 0.52% of the sample.

These records were also assigned to another study, of yellow fever vaccine responses in identical twins. The second study also describes: The T cell response to vaccination in identical twins was reported by the authors to appear partly convergent and partly personalized. The study precisely tracked vaccine-responding T cell clones in identical twins.

This clonotype was obtained from a woman aged 18-30 years in good health. The sequenced sample consisted of CD4+ T cells sorted from blood.

The DNA reads as follows: TGTGCCAGCAGTTATTTGGCGCAGGGGGATGAGCAGTTCTTC. The translation is CASSYLAQGDEQFF. The chain employs TRBV6-5 and TRBJ2-1; TRBD1 lines up with 7 middle nucleotides. Trimming removed 3 bases from V and 8 bases from J; the gene matches leave 7 bases unexplained. Reading from cysteine to phenylalanine, the CDR3 counts 14 amino acids. Just the 42-base CDR3 DNA is kept, in frame starting at base 1. Looking up the germline V gene yields CDR1 MNHEY and CDR2 SVGAGI.